This is a list of T cell receptor beta chains from one sample in a study of Graves' ophthalmopathy and Graves' hyperthyroidism. TCRdb recomputed calls from the multiplex PCR reads with MiXCR, one row per CDR3 protein. The sample holds over a million distinct CDR3 sequences, 35% to 45% seen once. Sequences were obtained from peripheral blood or thyroid tissue (not recorded which). These receptors originate from an adult man with Graves' hyperthyroidism. Each CDR3 is given without its conserved first and last residue. Clone size is shown for a subset of rows, as once, few, many or a class of expanded clone.

J: TRBJ1-1; size: .; V: TRBV5-1; CDR3: ASSLGSGGNTEAF
J: TRBJ1-6; size: many; V: TRBV7-6; CDR3: ASSLKGPYNSPLH
J: TRBJ2-7; size: .; V: TRBV4-3; CDR3: TSSHGGRSEQY
J: TRBJ1-5; size: .; V: TRBV25-1; CDR3: ASRETGTGAGNQPQH
J: TRBJ2-3; size: .; V: TRBV6-5; CDR3: ASSYVVDDTQY
J: TRBJ1-4; size: .; V: TRBV20-1; CDR3: SASPHRRGRWDEKLF
J: TRBJ1-1; size: many; V: TRBV9; CDR3: ASSVGASPTPEAF
J: TRBJ2-5; size: .; V: TRBV3-2; CDR3: ASSFLGLAGVETQY
J: TRBJ1-5; size: few; V: TRBV6-1; CDR3: ASSEGTGWPQH
J: TRBJ1-5; size: .; V: TRBV2; CDR3: ASSGLWDNQPQH
J: TRBJ1-3; size: .; V: TRBV7-2; CDR3: ASSPPGLRSGSTIY
J: TRBJ1-1; size: .; V: TRBV5-2; CDR3: ASKIAMGPENTEAF
J: TRBJ1-2; size: many; V: TRBV6-5; CDR3: ASRRTVTYGYT
J: TRBJ1-3; size: .; V: TRBV7-9; CDR3: ASSQPLKGNTIY
J: TRBJ2-7; size: many; V: TRBV20-1; CDR3: SAKGTEGPLYEQY
J: TRBJ2-2; size: few; V: TRBV7-8; CDR3: ASRPTQNTGELF
J: TRBJ2-5; size: many; V: TRBV15; CDR3: ATSRGSGTGKETQY
J: TRBJ1-2; size: .; V: TRBV7-6; CDR3: ASSSSGQPT
J: TRBJ1-1; size: .; V: TRBV6-2/TRBV6-3; CDR3: ASTLQGAGTEAF
J: TRBJ1-1; size: many; V: TRBV20-1; CDR3: SAIGPGNTEAF
J: TRBJ1-5; size: .; V: TRBV7-8; CDR3: ASSRGQAPRASNQPQH
J: TRBJ1-2; size: .; V: TRBV19; CDR3: AGSPGPGYGYT
J: TRBJ1-6; size: many; V: TRBV20-1; CDR3: SAYRESSYNSPLH
J: TRBJ1-1; size: .; V: TRBV5-1; CDR3: VSSFKTAMNTEAF
J: TRBJ2-6; size: many; V: TRBV7-9; CDR3: ASSTRVAGANVLT
J: TRBJ1-1; size: .; V: TRBV20-1; CDR3: SARPLTGLNTEAF
J: TRBJ2-7; size: many; V: TRBV15; CDR3: ATSRDIGVTYEQY
J: TRBJ2-7; size: many; V: TRBV7-2; CDR3: ASSLRQGDGSYEQY
J: TRBJ2-5; size: many; V: TRBV5-1; CDR3: ASSWMPGYQETQY
J: TRBJ2-5; size: .; V: TRBV9; CDR3: ASSVDTDREETQY
J: TRBJ1-6; size: .; V: TRBV5-1; CDR3: ASSGTSGADSPLH
J: TRBJ2-2; size: .; V: TRBV12-3/TRBV12-4; CDR3: ASGLVYRDRGLIGELF
J: TRBJ1-2; size: .; V: TRBV12-3/TRBV12-4; CDR3: TSSLGTGNGYT
J: TRBJ1-1; size: many; V: TRBV7-9; CDR3: ASSKGATEAF
J: TRBJ2-2; size: .; V: TRBV6-1; CDR3: ASSYRGGAASGRRTGELF
J: TRBJ2-5; size: .; V: TRBV7-2; CDR3: ASRVDRKETQY
J: TRBJ1-3; size: many; V: TRBV10-3; CDR3: AITQGQGVTGNTIY
J: TRBJ2-7; size: many; V: TRBV19; CDR3: ASTPGGSLYEQY
J: TRBJ2-7; size: few; V: TRBV19; CDR3: ASSMSAGTYEQY
J: TRBJ2-2; size: many; V: TRBV20-1; CDR3: SASRVTGELF
J: TRBJ1-6; size: .; V: TRBV7-9; CDR3: ASSLSTYELPFPLH
J: TRBJ1-5; size: .; V: TRBV19; CDR3: ASRTGGQPQH
J: TRBJ2-7; size: few; V: TRBV6-5; CDR3: ASSYQWLAGRGSEQY
J: TRBJ2-7; size: few; V: TRBV10-3; CDR3: AISEFGSSYEQY
J: TRBJ2-2; size: .; V: TRBV12-3/TRBV12-4; CDR3: ASSPAPGELF
J: TRBJ2-7; size: .; V: TRBV4-2; CDR3: ASSQNRGRYEQY
J: TRBJ2-2; size: few; V: TRBV7-8; CDR3: ASSLMAGNTGELF
J: TRBJ1-2; size: few; V: TRBV20-1; CDR3: SARDLAGIGYGYT
J: TRBJ2-7; size: once; V: TRBV29-1; CDR3: SASPPGINEQY